This T cell receptor beta chain was recovered during a study of OX40 agonist ivuxolimab in advanced cancers. This clone was observed once. TCRdb keeps only in-frame clones here, not all; method: immunoSEQ multiplex PCR. The sample consists of about 93,000 clones, approximately 90% of them appearing once. V lost 3 bases to trimming and J lost 3 bases, with 18 bases between them. Germline assignment: CDR1 GTSNPN and CDR2 SVGIG (reference sequence). The CDR3 contains 16 residues. The receptor comes from an adult with an advanced solid tumor such as melanoma, head and neck, liver or kidney cancer. The sample consisted of CD4+ or CD8+ T cells sorted from blood, taken in a trial of the OX40 agonist ivuxolimab. This chain connects TRBV30 to TRBJ1-3; D is ambiguous. CDR3 coding DNA: TGTGCCTGGAGCGAGCTTCGAGGGCTGGGTGGAAACACCATATATTTT. It translates to CAWSELRGLGGNTIYF.